One and the same sample provided the 22 T cell receptor beta chains below, sequenced in a study of neurological immune-mediated disorders (dated by TCRdb to the late 2010s). Library generation was performed with 5' RACE. Sequenced using an Illumina HiSeq 2500. TCRdb cleaned the public reads at Q25 with fastp, built clones with MiXCR and kept in-frame beta chains. Rows with a matching CDR3 protein are joined into one entry that keeps the most common DNA and genes. The sample table lists 65,000 to 85,000 distinct CDR3 sequences, about 3% of them with a count of one. The ten largest clones take up less than 5.5% of the sample. Sequenced sample: PBMCs. All receptors come from a woman between 50 and 59 years old with multiple sclerosis.

The chain employs TRBV7-9 and TRBJ1-5, with D possibly being TRBD1 (5 bases). The CDR3 covers 16 residues. Germline V gene lookup returns CDR1 SEHNR and CDR2 FQNEAQ (reference sequence). V lost 1 base and J lost 7, with 17 bases in between. CDR3 sequence: CASSLDGRGREQPQHF. Written as DNA, the CDR3 is TGTGCCAGCAGCTTAGATGGGAGAGGCAGGGAACAGCCCCAGCATTTT.

This clonotype was recorded many times. The J gene is TRBJ2-7, the V gene TRBV20-1; TRBD2 is a possible D gene (5 bases). Germline V gene sequence: CDR1 DFQATT, CDR2 SNEGSKA (reference sequence). The CDR3 contains 13 residues. V lost 6 bases and J lost 7, with 19 bases in between. This chain's CDR3 is CSASLSGTGEQYF. The CDR3 bases are TGCAGTGCCAGTTTATCTGGCACGGGAGAGCAGTACTTC.

This clonotype was seen many times. The gene calls are TRBV29-1 and TRBJ2-3; TRBD2 aligns across 12 bases. Germline-derived CDR1 and CDR2 are SQVTM and ANQGSEA. Trimming removed 7 bases from V and 3 bases from J; junction bases left unmatched: 5. CDR3 length equals 14 residues. The CDR3 sequence: CSGTSGKRTDTQYF. CDR3 bases: TGCAGCGGGACTAGCGGGAAGAGGACAGATACGCAGTATTTT.

This clonotype occurred many times. The V gene is TRBV29-1, the J gene TRBJ2-1; D gene unclear. CDR1 SQVTM and CDR2 ANQGSEA come from the germline V gene. V was cut by 3 bases and J by 0 bases, with 3 bases left in between. There are 12 residues in the CDR3. The CDR3 DNA sequence: TGCAGCGTTGACAACTCCTACAATGAGCAGTTCTTC. It specifies CSVDNSYNEQFF.

V gene TRBV5-4 combines with J gene TRBJ2-7; the match to TRBD1 covers 9 bases. Unmatched junction bases numbered 6, after V lost 3 bases and J lost 2 bases. The germline V gene has CDR1 SGHNT and CDR2 YYREEE (reference sequence). CDR3 size: 15 residues. CDR3 region: CASSSNRDRAYEQYF. The CDR3 nucleotides are TGTGCCAGCAGCTCGAACCGGGACAGGGCCTACGAGCAGTACTTC.

This clonotype was found many times. The chain joins TRBV20-1 to TRBJ1-5; D might be TRBD1 (5 bases). V was clipped by 0 bases and J by 4 bases, with 16 bases between them. The V gene's germline CDR1 is DFQATT and CDR2 SNEGSKA (reference sequence). The CDR3 consists of 16 residues. In DNA, the CDR3 is TGCAGTGCTAGAGATACTGGACGGGGCGCGAATCAGCCCCAGCATTTT. The encoded protein is CSARDTGRGANQPQHF.

This clonotype was recorded many times. The chain uses TRBV5-1 and TRBJ1-6, with D possibly TRBD1 on 6 matching bases. V was cut by 1 base and J by 7 bases, with 12 bases left in between. CDR3 size: 15 residues. The germline gives CDR1 SGHRS, CDR2 YFSETQ. The CDR3 loop reads CASSLTQGYNSPLHF. As DNA, the CDR3 is TGCGCCAGCAGCTTGACCCAGGGGTACAATTCACCCCTCCACTTT.

This clonotype was detected many times. The gene calls are TRBV5-1 and TRBJ2-7; possible D gene TRBD1, 6 bases. V lost 4 bases, J lost 2 bases, and 16 bases lay in between. CDR1 and CDR2 from the germline V gene are SGHRS and YFSETQ. The CDR3 length is 15 residues. This chain's CDR3 is CASSPTGAGAYEQYF. The DNA of the CDR3 is TGCGCCAGCAGCCCAACCGGGGCAGGGGCCTACGAGCAGTACTTC.

Ten or more counts support this clonotype. The chain carries TRBV2 and TRBJ1-2, with D uncertain. Per germline, CDR1 SNHLY and CDR2 FYNNEI. V was pared by 3 bases and J by 4 bases, with 18 bases between. CDR3 length equals 16 residues. The CDR3 nucleotides are TGTGCCAGCAGTGATGAGGGCCGGCCTTCGGGCTATGGCTACACCTTC. Its translation: CASSDEGRPSGYGYTF. Full variable domain (missing parts from reference TRBV2 and TRBJ1-2): EPEVTQTPSHQVTQMGQEVILRCVPISNHLYFYWYRQILGQKVEFLVSFYNNEISEKSEIFDDQFSVERPDGSNFTLKIRSTKLEDSAMYFCASSDEGRPSGYGYTFGSGTRLTVV.

This clonotype was picked up many times. The chain employs TRBV9 and TRBJ1-1; D not certain. Germline loops: CDR1 SGDLS, CDR2 YYNGEE. V lost 4 bases and J lost 0, with 13 bases in between. The CDR3 spans 15 residues. The CDR3 sequence: CASSPRAVVNTEAFF. The CDR3 DNA follows: TGTGCCAGCAGCCCCCGCGCGGTGGTGAACACTGAAGCTTTCTTT.

This clonotype was seen many times. The gene calls are TRBV6-1 and TRBJ2-5, with 8 bases lining up with TRBD2. This CDR3 contains 13 residues. Trimming at V came to 6 bases and at J to 3 bases, leaving 3 bases not matched to a gene. Germline V gene data show CDR1 as MNHNS and CDR2 as SASEGT. The CDR3 coding sequence is TGTGCCAGCAGAAAAGCGGGAGAAGAGACCCAGTACTTC. Translation gives CASRKAGEETQYF.

This clonotype was counted at least ten times. The chain has TRBV12-3 or TRBV12-4 and TRBJ2-7; 8 positions agree with TRBD2. The CDR3 loop spans 15 amino acids. Trimming at V came to 6 bases and at J to 4 bases, leaving 11 bases not matched to a gene. This CDR3 reads CASSPGGGFGYEQYV. The CDR3 DNA reads as TGTGCCAGCAGCCCGGGGGGGGGTTTCGGGTACGAGCAGTACGTC.

This clonotype has ten or more counts. The rearrangement uses TRBV11-2 and TRBJ2-3; perhaps D is TRBD1 or TRBD2 (5 bases each). V was trimmed by 5 bases and J by 7 bases, leaving 13 bases between them. The CDR3 totals 13 residues. Looked up from germline, CDR1 is SGHAT and CDR2 is FQNNGV. The CDR3 DNA follows: TGTGCCAGCAGCCCTGGGTGGGGGAATACGCAGTATTTT. Amino acid sequence: CASSPGWGNTQYF.

This clonotype came up many times. This chain joins TRBV20-1 and TRBJ1-4; maybe TRBD1 (5 bases). Germline CDR1 and CDR2: DFQATT and SNEGSKA (reference sequence). The V end was cut by 2 bases, the J end by 5 bases, with 18 bases between. CDR3 length: 16 amino acids. The CDR3 DNA sequence: TGCAGTGCTAGAATCGCTTCGGGGGGAACAAATGAAAAACTGTTTTTT. It translates to CSARIASGGTNEKLFF.

In this sample, this clonotype turned up many times. The rearrangement links TRBV18 to TRBJ2-7; D is uncertain. Germline CDR1 reads KGHSH; CDR2 reads LQKENI. V lost 2 bases to trimming and J lost 4 bases, with 9 bases between them. This CDR3 has 13 amino acids. CDR3 DNA sequence: TGTGCCAGCTCACCATCACTGGATTACGAGCAGTACTTC. This codes for CASSPSLDYEQYF.

This clonotype was seen ten or more times. CDR3 sequence reads: CASSFNRADQPQHF. The CDR3 DNA follows: TGTGCCAGCAGCTTCAACAGGGCAGATCAGCCCCAGCATTTT. The chain is built from TRBV7-2 and TRBJ1-5; TRBD1 is a possible D gene (6 bases). The CDR3 has 14 amino acids. Germline loops: CDR1 SGHTA, CDR2 FQGNSA. The germline V and J ends were trimmed by 3 bases and 5 bases, with 11 bases remaining between them.

At least ten counts were recorded for this clonotype. This sequence joins TRBV5-1 and TRBJ2-1; TRBD1 is a possible D gene (7 bases). The length of the CDR3 is 13 residues. Germline assignment: CDR1 SGHRS and CDR2 YFSETQ. V lost 0 bases and J lost 7, with 8 bases in between. As DNA, the CDR3 is TGCGCCAGCAGCTTGGCAGGGGGGAATGAGCAGTTCTTC. Protein product: CASSLAGGNEQFF.

This clonotype was recorded many times. The chain couples TRBV25-1 to TRBJ2-3, with 7 bases fitting TRBD1. With 4 bases clipped from V and 0 bases from J, the junction kept 7 bases outside the gene matches. Germline V CDR1 and CDR2: MGHDK, SYGVNS. CDR3 size: 16 residues. The CDR3 loop is CASSADRAPSTDTQYF. The CDR3 bases are TGTGCCAGCAGTGCCGACAGGGCCCCTAGCACAGATACGCAGTATTTT.

The table lists this clonotype with many counts. The chain carries TRBV7-9 and TRBJ2-1; TRBD2 matches at 14 bases. The V gene end was trimmed by 3 bases and the J gene end by 7 bases; junction bases not matched to a gene: 2. From germline, CDR1 is SEHNR and CDR2 FQNEAQ (reference sequence). The CDR3 length is 15 residues. The CDR3 bases are TGTGCCAGCAGCTTGGGGACTAGCGGGAGAAATGAGCAGTTCTTC. The encoded protein is CASSLGTSGRNEQFF.

Many counts were recorded for this clonotype. The chain couples TRBV5-5 to TRBJ2-2; 8 bases match TRBD2. V gave up 3 bases and J gave up 1 base; unmatched junction bases: 5. From germline, CDR1 is SGHKS and CDR2 YYEKEE (reference sequence). The CDR3 runs to 16 residues. As DNA, the CDR3 is TGTGCCAGCAGCTGGGGACTAGGTCTGAACACCGGGGAGCTGTTTTTT. This sequence encodes CASSWGLGLNTGELFF.

This clonotype occurred many times. The J gene is TRBJ1-4, the V gene TRBV5-1; D not resolved. Trimming stripped 5 bases from V and 7 bases from J, with 15 bases between. Germline CDR1 SGHRS, CDR2 YFSETQ. This CDR3 is built from 14 residues. The CDR3 sequence: CASSLSPSGEKLFF. CDR3 DNA: TGCGCCAGCAGTCTGTCCCCCAGTGGTGAAAAACTGTTTTTT.

This clonotype has a count of ten or more. The V gene is TRBV7-2, the J gene TRBJ2-1; the D is unclear. The V gene lost 1 base and the J gene lost 7 bases, with 8 bases spanning the gap. CDR3 length equals 13 residues. Germline V gene lookup returns CDR1 SGHTA and CDR2 FQGNSA. CDR3 sequence (DNA): TGTGCCAGCAGCTTAGGCACAAATAATGAGCAGTTCTTC. Residues: CASSLGTNNEQFF.